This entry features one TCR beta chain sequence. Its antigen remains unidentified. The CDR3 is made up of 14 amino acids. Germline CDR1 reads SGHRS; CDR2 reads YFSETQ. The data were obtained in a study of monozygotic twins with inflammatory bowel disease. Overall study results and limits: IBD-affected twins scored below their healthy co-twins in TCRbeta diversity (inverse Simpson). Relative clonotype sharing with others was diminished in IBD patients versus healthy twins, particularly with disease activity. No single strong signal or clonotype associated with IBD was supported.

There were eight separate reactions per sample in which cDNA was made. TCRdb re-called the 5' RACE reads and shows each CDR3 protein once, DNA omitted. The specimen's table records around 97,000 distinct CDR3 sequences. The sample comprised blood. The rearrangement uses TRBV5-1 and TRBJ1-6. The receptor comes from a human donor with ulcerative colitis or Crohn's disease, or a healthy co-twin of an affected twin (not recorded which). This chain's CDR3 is CASSLRQNNSPLHF.